This T cell receptor (beta chain) was captured by sequencing in a study of naive and memory T cell subsets. After the first PCR, alpha and beta chain libraries were processed separately. Overall study findings and caveats: Especially in CD8 cells, naive repertoires contained a few larger clonotypes, possibly CD45RA-re-expressing memory cells. There was no ground truth to check naive and memory subset results. TCR abundance followed a power law differing between naive and memory subsets.

An equimolar mix of two oligonucleotides served as the beta constant-region primer for TRBC1 and TRBC2. Ligated cDNA was amplified by four rounds of PCR with nested alpha and beta constant-region primers and SP2. An oligonucleotide with the SP2 primer and a 12-nucleotide UMI was ligated to the cDNA 3' end. From the UMI-ligation and nested PCR reads, TCRdb called clonotypes with MiXCR, one entry per CDR3 protein. The sample carries over 100,000 distinct CDR3 sequences, 14% recorded once. Worth noting for this clonotype: Its antigen is currently unknown.

The CDR3 has 14 residues. Germline CDR1 reads LGHNA; CDR2 reads YSLEER. V dropped 9 bases and J dropped 1 base, with 14 bases sitting between them. Sequencing was carried out using naive CD8+ T cells from blood. The sequence derives from a human donor in good health. The V and J genes are TRBV4-3 and TRBJ2-3, with unresolved D. This chain's CDR3 is CARGLVGRTDTQYF. Written as DNA, the CDR3 is TGCGCCAGAGGATTGGTTGGCCGCACAGATACGCAGTATTTT.